This T cell receptor beta chain was sequenced for a study of blood T cell repertoires in COVID-19 (dated by TCRdb to 2018 to 2021). Study-level background: Collaborator samples came from the United States, Italy and Spain and covered acute and convalescent phases of COVID-19. The samples were drawn from two sources: the first 160 participants of the ongoing ImmuneRACE study, and some 1,300 subjects contributed by 6 global collaborators. The material from the prospective study consisted of cDNA or gDNA derived from T cells, B-cell-depleted T cells, or PBMCs. Deeply sampled blood TCRbeta repertoires from subjects exposed to, actively infected with, or recovered from COVID-19 were included in the dataset. Where HLA class I and class II types were available, the types were taken from metadata supplied by the sample provider, not from assay-based typing. The repertoires were released in a freely available public database meant as a resource for research on the immune response to SARS-CoV-2. The sample metadata nearly always contained a de-identified subject ID, COVID-19 status, age in years and sex. The research as a whole found: The amount of clinical and demographic metadata varied by source and participant and was provided uncurated.

A note on this clone: Its antigen is still unknown. Base qualities are not recorded, but no much larger clone differs from it by a single base.

TCRbeta CDR3 regions were amplified from genomic DNA using the immunoSEQ Assay, a bias-controlled multiplex PCR. The original methods were these. The number of nucleated cells in each sample was estimated by amplification of reference gene primers within the assay. Sequence reads were collapsed and filtered to measure the absolute abundance of every unique TCRbeta CDR3 rearrangement. For each sample, productive Simpson clonality was calculated by taking the square root of Simpson's diversity index across productive rearrangements. TCRdb stores this immuneACCESS table with in-frame sequences only. Part of the clones is absent; in the studies checked, under half of the shortfall reflects unresolved V genes, and no reason is known for the rest. The D gene and trimming were derived from the DNA, and the V and J assignments and clone size from that table. The sample data list about 260,000 clones, and 85% to 90% of these were observed just once. The ten largest clones represent around 5.1% of the sample.

After removal of 5 bases from V and 5 bases from J, the junction retains 6 bases not matched to a gene. Via the germline V gene, CDR1 is MDHEN and CDR2 SYDVKM. Including the terminal cysteine and phenylalanine, the CDR3 comprises 16 residues. Just the 48-base CDR3 DNA is kept, in frame starting at base 1. One collaborating source in Seattle enrolled patients during active infection and followed them longitudinally through the course of disease. The collaborating institutions used their own protocols to collect whole blood in K2EDTA tubes. For TCRbeta analysis, collaborator samples were shipped as frozen whole blood, as isolated PBMCs, or as DNA extracted from either sample type.

The receptor chain draws on TRBV28 and TRBJ1-6; TRBD1 agrees with 10 junctional bases. Sample: peripheral blood. The clonotype comes from a woman aged 55-69 years with COVID-19, enrolled during active disease. The nucleotide sequence reads TGTGCCAGCAGTCCCCTAGGACAGGGGGATAATTCACCCCTCCACTTT. Its protein is CASSPLGQGDNSPLHF.